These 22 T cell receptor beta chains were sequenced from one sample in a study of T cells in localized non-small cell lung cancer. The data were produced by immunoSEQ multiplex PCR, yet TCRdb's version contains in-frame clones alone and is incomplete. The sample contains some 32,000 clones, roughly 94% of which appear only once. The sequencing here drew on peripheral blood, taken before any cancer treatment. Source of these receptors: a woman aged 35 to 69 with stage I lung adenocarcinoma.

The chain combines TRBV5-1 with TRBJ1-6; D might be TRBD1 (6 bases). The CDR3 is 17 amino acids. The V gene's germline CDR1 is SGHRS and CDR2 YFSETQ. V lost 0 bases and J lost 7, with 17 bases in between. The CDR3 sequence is CASSLGGPGSWNSPLHF. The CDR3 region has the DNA TGCGCCAGCAGCTTGGGGGGGCCGGGGTCCTGGAATTCACCCCTCCACTTT.

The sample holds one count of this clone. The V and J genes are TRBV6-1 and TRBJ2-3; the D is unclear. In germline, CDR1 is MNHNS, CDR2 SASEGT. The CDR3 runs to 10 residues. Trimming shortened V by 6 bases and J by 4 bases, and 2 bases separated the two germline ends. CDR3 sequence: CASSPDTQYF. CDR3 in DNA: TGTGCCAGCAGCCCAGATACGCAGTATTTT.

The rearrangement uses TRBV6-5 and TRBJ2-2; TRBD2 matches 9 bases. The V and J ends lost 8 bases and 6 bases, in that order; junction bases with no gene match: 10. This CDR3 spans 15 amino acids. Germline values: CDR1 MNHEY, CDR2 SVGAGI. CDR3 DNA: TGTGCCAGCGGATGGACTAGCGCTGCCTCCGGGGAGCTGTTTTTT. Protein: CASGWTSAASGELFF.

The CDR3 DNA reads as TGTGCCAGCAGGCCCGGGACGGCGGGCTACGAGCAGTACTTC. Amino acids: CASRPGTAGYEQYF. The chain couples TRBV28 to TRBJ2-7; perhaps D is TRBD1 or TRBD2 (5 bases each). Trimming removed 6 bases from V and 3 bases from J, with 15 bases in between. CDR3 length: 14 amino acids. Germline CDR1 MDHEN, CDR2 SYDVKM.

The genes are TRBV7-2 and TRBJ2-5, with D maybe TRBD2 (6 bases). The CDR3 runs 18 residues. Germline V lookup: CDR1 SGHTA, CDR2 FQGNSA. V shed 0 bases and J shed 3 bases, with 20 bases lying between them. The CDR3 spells CASSLARSGLRSEETQYF. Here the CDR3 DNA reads TGTGCCAGCAGCTTAGCGCGGAGCGGGCTTCGATCAGAAGAGACCCAGTACTTC.

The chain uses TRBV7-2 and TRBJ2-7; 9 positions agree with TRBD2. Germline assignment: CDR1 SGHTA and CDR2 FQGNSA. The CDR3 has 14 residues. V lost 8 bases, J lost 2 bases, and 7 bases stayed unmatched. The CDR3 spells CASSASGTPYEQYF. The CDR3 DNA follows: TGTGCCAGCTCGGCTAGCGGGACCCCCTACGAGCAGTACTTC.

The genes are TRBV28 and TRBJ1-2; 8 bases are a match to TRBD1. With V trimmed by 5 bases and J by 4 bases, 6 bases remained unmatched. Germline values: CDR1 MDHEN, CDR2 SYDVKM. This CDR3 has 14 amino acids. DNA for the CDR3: TGTGCCAGCAGTGCTACAGGGGGGGGCTATGGCTACACCTTC. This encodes CASSATGGGYGYTF.

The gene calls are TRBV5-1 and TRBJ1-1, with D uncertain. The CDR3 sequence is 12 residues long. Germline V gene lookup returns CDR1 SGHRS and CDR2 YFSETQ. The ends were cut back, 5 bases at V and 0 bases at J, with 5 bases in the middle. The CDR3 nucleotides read TGCGCCAGCAGTGCAGTGAACACTGAAGCTTTCTTT. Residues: CASSAVNTEAFF.

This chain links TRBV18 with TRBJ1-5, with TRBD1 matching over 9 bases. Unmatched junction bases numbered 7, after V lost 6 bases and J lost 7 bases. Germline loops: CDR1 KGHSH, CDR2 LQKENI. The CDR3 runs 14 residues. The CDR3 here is CASSLTGGGQPQHF. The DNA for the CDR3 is TGTGCCAGCTCCCTTACAGGGGGCGGACAGCCCCAGCATTTT.

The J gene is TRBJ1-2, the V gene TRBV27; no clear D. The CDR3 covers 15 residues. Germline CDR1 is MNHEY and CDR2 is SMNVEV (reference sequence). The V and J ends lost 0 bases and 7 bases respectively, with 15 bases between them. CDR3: CASSLSLVGGRGYTF. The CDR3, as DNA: TGTGCCAGCAGTTTATCTCTCGTGGGTGGACGTGGCTACACCTTC.

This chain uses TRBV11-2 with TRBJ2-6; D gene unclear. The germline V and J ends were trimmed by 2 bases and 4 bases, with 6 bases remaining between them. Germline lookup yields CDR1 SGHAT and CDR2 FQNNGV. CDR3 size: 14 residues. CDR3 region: CASSLQSGANVLTF. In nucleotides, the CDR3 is TGTGCCAGCAGCTTACAATCCGGGGCCAACGTCCTGACTTTC.

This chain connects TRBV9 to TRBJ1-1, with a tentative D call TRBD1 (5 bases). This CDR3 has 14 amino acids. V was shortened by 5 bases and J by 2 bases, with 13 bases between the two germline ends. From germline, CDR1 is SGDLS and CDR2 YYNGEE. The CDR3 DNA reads TGTGCCAGCAGGACCAGACAGAAAAACACTGAAGCTTTCTTT. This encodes CASRTRQKNTEAFF.

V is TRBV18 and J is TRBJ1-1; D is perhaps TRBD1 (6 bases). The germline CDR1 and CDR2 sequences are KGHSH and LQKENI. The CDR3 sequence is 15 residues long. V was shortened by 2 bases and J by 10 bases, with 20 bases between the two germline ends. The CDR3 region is CASSPAVASEGGAFF. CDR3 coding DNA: TGTGCCAGCTCACCAGCCGTAGCTTCCGAAGGGGGAGCTTTCTTT.

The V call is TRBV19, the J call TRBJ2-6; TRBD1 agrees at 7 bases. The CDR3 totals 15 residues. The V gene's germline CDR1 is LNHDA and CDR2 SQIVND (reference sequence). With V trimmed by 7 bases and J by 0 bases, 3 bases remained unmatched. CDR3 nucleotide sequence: TGTGCCAGTACCTCAGGGGGCTCTGGGGCCAACGTCCTGACTTTC. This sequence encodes CASTSGGSGANVLTF.

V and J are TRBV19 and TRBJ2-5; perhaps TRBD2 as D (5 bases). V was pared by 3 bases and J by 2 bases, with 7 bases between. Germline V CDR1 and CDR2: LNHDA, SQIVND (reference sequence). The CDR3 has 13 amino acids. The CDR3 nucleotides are TGTGCCAGTAGTATTGAGGGACAAGAGACCCAGTACTTC. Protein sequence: CASSIEGQETQYF.

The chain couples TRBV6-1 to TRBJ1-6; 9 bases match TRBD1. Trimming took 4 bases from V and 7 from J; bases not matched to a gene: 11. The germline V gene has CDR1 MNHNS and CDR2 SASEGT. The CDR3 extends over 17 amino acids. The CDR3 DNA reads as TGTGCCAGCAGTGCACTTCGACGGACAGGGGAGAATTCACCCCTCCACTTT. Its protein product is CASSALRRTGENSPLHF.

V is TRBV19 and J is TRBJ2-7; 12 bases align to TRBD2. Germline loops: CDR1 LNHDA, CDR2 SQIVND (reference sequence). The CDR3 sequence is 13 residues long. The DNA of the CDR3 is TGTGCTCCACTAGCGGGAGGTCGGAACGAGCAGTACTTC. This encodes CAPLAGGRNEQYF.

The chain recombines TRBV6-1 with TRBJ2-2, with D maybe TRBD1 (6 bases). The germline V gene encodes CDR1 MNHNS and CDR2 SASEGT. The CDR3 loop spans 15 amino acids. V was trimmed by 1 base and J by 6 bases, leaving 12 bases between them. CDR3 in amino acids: CASSEGYRVPGELFF. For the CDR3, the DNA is TGTGCCAGCAGTGAAGGTTACAGGGTCCCCGGGGAGCTGTTTTTT.

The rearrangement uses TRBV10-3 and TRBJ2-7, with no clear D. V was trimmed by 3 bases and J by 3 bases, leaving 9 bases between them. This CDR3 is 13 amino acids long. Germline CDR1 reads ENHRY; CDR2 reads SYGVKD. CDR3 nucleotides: TGTGCCATCAGTGAACAGCAATACTACGAGCAGTACTTC. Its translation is CAISEQQYYEQYF.

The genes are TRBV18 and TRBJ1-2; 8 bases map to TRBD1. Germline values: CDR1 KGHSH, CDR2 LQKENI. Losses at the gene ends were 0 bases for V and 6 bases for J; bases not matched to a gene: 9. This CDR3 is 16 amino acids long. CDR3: CASSPPKPTGVNGYTF. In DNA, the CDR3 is TGTGCCAGCTCACCACCCAAACCGACAGGGGTCAATGGCTACACCTTC.

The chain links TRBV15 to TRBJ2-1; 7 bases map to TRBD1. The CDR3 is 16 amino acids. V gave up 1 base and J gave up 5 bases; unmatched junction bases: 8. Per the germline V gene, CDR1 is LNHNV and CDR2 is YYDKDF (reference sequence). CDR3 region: CATSRGGTEVHNEQFF. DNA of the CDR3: TGTGCCACCAGCAGAGGGGGGACAGAGGTACACAATGAGCAGTTCTTC.

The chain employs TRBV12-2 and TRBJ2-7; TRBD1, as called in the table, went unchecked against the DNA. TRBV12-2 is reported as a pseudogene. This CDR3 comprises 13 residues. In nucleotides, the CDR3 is TGTGCAGGTCGCTTAACAGGGGTGTACGAGCAGTACTTC. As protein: CAGRLTGVYEQYF.